This TCR beta chain stems from a study of cytomegalovirus exposure and HLA in healthy donors. The germline gives CDR1 SGHTS, CDR2 YDEGEE. Trimming removed 3 bases at V and 7 bases at J, with 5 bases between. This CDR3 spans 12 amino acids. As to this clone: What it binds is not known.

Study-wide results and limits: Serostatus for CMV was the only available immune exposure information.

The PCR employed 60 Vbeta primers together with 13 Jbeta primers. Assay: immunoSEQ multiplex PCR; the TCRdb copy retains only in-frame clones and omits some. The sample yields 110,000 to 150,000 clones, nearly 80% seen once. This receptor was obtained from a woman under 40 in good health and CMV-seronegative. The J gene is TRBJ1-6, the V gene TRBV5-8; D remains ambiguous. The sequencing sample was made of PBMCs. The chain's CDR3 is CASSSRNSPLHF. In nucleotides, the CDR3 is TGTGCCAGCAGCTCCAGGAATTCACCCCTCCACTTT.